This TCR beta chain is drawn from a study of T cell changes during pregnancy in multiple sclerosis (dated by TCRdb to the late 2010s). In terms of the full investigation: In women with multiple sclerosis, the researchers looked at how the T cell repertoire shifted as pregnancy progressed.

CDR3 length: 14 amino acids, cysteine to phenylalanine. This entry keeps only the CDR3 DNA: 42 bases, framed from base 1. V is reduced by 4 bases and J by 4 bases, leaving a spacing of 10 bases between them. CDR1 and CDR2, looked up from the germline V gene, are MGHRA and YSYEKL. Receptors were amplified or captured by the immunoSEQ multiplex PCR assay. The source is immuneACCESS, and TCRdb retained only in-frame sequences with V and J called. Part of the clones is not carried over; for the studies checked, unresolved V genes explain less than half of this, and the remainder is unexplained. This sample comprises some 37,000 clones, 75% to 95% of them detected only once. Over 10% of the sample is held by the ten biggest clonotypes. About this clone itself: Which antigen it targets is not known. No much larger clonotype is one base removed from it; base qualities were not supplied.

The starting material was CD8+ T cells from peripheral blood mononuclear cells, obtained after pregnancy. This clonotype was obtained from a female donor with multiple sclerosis, enrolled in a pregnancy study. The chain is encoded by TRBV4-1 joined to TRBJ2-2; tentative D gene TRBD1, with 6 bases matching. The CDR3 loop reads CASSLQGFTGELFF. At the DNA level, the sequence is TGCGCCAGCAGCCTACAGGGTTTCACCGGGGAGCTGTTTTTT.